Below are 9 T cell receptor beta chains sequenced from a single sample in a study of blood T cell repertoires in COVID-19. TCRdb's copy holds only in-frame clones and misses some; the assay was immunoSEQ multiplex PCR. The table has about 180,000 clones, around 76% seen once. Sequenced material: peripheral blood. All receptors derive from a woman in her seventies with acute or convalescent COVID-19.

The CDR3 here is CASTVGARDTQYF. The DNA of the CDR3 is TGTGCCAGCACAGTGGGGGCAAGAGATACGCAGTATTTT. The chain has TRBV28 and TRBJ2-3; the D gene is possibly TRBD1 (6 bases). V was pared by 7 bases and J by 5 bases, with 13 bases between. The CDR3 has 13 amino acids. Germline CDR1 MDHEN, CDR2 SYDVKM.

The V and J genes are TRBV19 and TRBJ2-5; TRBD2 aligns across 8 bases. Losses at the gene ends were 2 bases for V and 4 bases for J; bases not matched to a gene: 3. The CDR3 has 14 amino acids. The germline gives CDR1 LNHDA, CDR2 SQIVND (reference sequence). As DNA, the CDR3 is TGTGCCAGTAGTATACCGGGACTAGGAGAGACCCAGTACTTC. Translating it yields CASSIPGLGETQYF.

Only one count was recorded for this clone. The chain carries TRBV9 and TRBJ1-3; 7 bases map to TRBD1. The V segment lost 3 bases and the J segment 3 bases; nucleotides outside the gene matches: 3. CDR1 and CDR2 (germline): SGDLS, YYNGEE. CDR3 length: 14 amino acids. In DNA, the CDR3 is TGTGCCAGCAGCGCAGACAGGGTTGGAAACACCATATATTTT. This codes for CASSADRVGNTIYF.

The chain joins TRBV7-2 to TRBJ1-6; TRBD1 might be the D (5 bases). Trimming cost V 0 bases and J 9 bases, with 15 bases left between them. The length of the CDR3 is 16 residues. Germline CDR1 is SGHTA and CDR2 is FQGNSA. The CDR3 DNA follows: TGTGCCAGCAGCTTAGCCGACGGGAGGGGAACTTCACCCCTCCACTTT. This codes for CASSLADGRGTSPLHF.

This rearrangement joins TRBV9 to TRBJ1-6; TRBD1 agrees at 7 bases. V dropped 5 bases and J dropped 6; count of bases not matched to a gene: 5. Germline CDR1 is SGDLS and CDR2 is YYNGEE. The CDR3 sequence is 14 residues long. CDR3 sequence (DNA): TGTGCCAGCAGGAGGGGACAGCCTAATTCACCCCTCCACTTT. This sequence encodes CASRRGQPNSPLHF.

The CDR3 DNA sequence: TGTGCCAGCAGCGCACAGGGGAGGAATTCACCCCTCCACTTT. It translates to CASSAQGRNSPLHF. The chain links TRBV7-3 to TRBJ1-6, with 7 bases fitting TRBD1. Germline V gives CDR1 SGHTA, CDR2 FQGTGA. The CDR3 is 14 residues long. Germline trimming cut 5 bases from V and 7 bases from J; bases unmatched to any gene: 5.

V usage is TRBV28 and J usage is TRBJ1-2; D unresolved. The germline V gene encodes CDR1 MDHEN and CDR2 SYDVKM. The CDR3 is 13 amino acids. The V end was cut by 4 bases, the J end by 6 bases, with 12 bases between. CDR3 protein: CASSSAGSHGYTF. Written as DNA, the CDR3 is TGTGCCAGCAGTTCCGCGGGGAGTCATGGCTACACCTTC.

This rearrangement joins TRBV7-9 to TRBJ1-2; the D gene is possibly TRBD1 (6 bases). The germline gives CDR1 SEHNR, CDR2 FQNEAQ (reference sequence). Trimming cost V 5 bases and J 6 bases, with 16 bases left between them. The CDR3 spans 14 residues. The chain's CDR3 is CASSKATGPHGYTF. CDR3 nucleotides: TGTGCCAGCAGCAAGGCCACAGGGCCCCATGGCTACACCTTC.

The chain has TRBV7-2 and TRBJ1-2; D gene uncertain. Germline V gene data show CDR1 as SGHTA and CDR2 as FQGNSA. This CDR3 contains 14 residues. V dropped 1 base and J dropped 0 bases, with 6 bases sitting between them. CDR3 region: CASSLVSSNYGYTF. CDR3 DNA: TGTGCCAGCAGCTTAGTCAGTTCTAACTATGGCTACACCTTC.